This T cell receptor beta chain was captured by sequencing in a study of shared clonotypes between healthy human individuals. General study points: The sharing of 4% to 5.5% of naive CD4 clonotypes was seen across a handful of donors. Clonotype sharing among donors was thought likely to change with sequencing depth.

With regard to this clone: Antigen: not known.

The data were produced by immunoSEQ multiplex PCR, yet TCRdb's version contains in-frame clones alone and is incomplete. The data hold approximately 2,000,000 clones, with around 90% observed a single time. Looked up from germline, CDR1 is MDHEN and CDR2 is SYDVKM. V lost 6 bases and J 7 bases, leaving 22 bases between the germline ends. The CDR3 is made up of 15 amino acids. Nashville, Tennessee was home to all donors, who were Caucasian adults. The sequence was obtained from a man younger than 35 in good health. Some clones in this sample may be carry-over from other donors' samples. Sequenced sample: naive CD4+ T cells from PBMCs. Subset noted: CD45RA+ positively selected. V and J are TRBV28 and TRBJ2-7, with D possibly being TRBD1 (7 bases). CDR3 loop: CASSSRGTVLLEQYF. The CDR3 DNA sequence: TGTGCCAGCAGCTCCCGCGGGACAGTACTTCTGGAGCAGTACTTC.